The sequence of this T cell receptor (beta chain) was determined in a study of monozygotic twins with inflammatory bowel disease. Study-level results: Twins with IBD had fewer clonotypes in common with others than healthy twins, particularly during disease activity.

From whole blood, total RNA was isolated without any sorting of T cells. Addition of UMIs with a 6-nucleotide sample barcode was achieved by template switching. TCRdb reprocessed the 5' RACE reads, with one entry per CDR3 protein and no DNA. Its clone listing holds around 380,000 distinct CDR3 sequences. CDR3 length equals 14 residues. Germline V gene sequence: CDR1 MNHEY, CDR2 SVGAGI. Remarks on this clonotype: Its target is not known.

V and J are TRBV6-5 and TRBJ1-3. The sequence was collected from a human donor with ulcerative colitis or Crohn's disease, or a healthy co-twin of an affected twin (not recorded which). Source material: blood. The CDR3 reads CASSSVLSGNTIYF.